The rows below give T cell receptor beta chains drawn from one sample of a study of cytomegalovirus exposure and HLA in healthy donors. Clones were sequenced by immunoSEQ multiplex PCR, and TCRdb holds only the in-frame ones, with some missing. The sample consists of 35,000 to 45,000 clones, 40% to 60% of them appearing once. The sequencing sample was made of PBMCs. The receptors shown here come from a human donor in good health. Both conserved end residues are part of each CDR3. A D gene is named only where the DNA matches it firmly. Part of the rows lack a size; the others show once, few, many or a class for expanded clones.

v_gene,d_gene,abundance,j_gene,CDR3nt,CDR3aa
TRBV28,TRBD2,.,TRBJ2-1,TGTGCCAGCAGCCCGAGCGGGAGCTCCTACAATGAGCAGTTCTTC,CASSPSGSSYNEQFF
TRBV11-2,.,.,TRBJ1-2,TGTGCCAGCAGCTTAGGGTACTCCGGCTACACCTTC,CASSLGYSGYTF
TRBV7-6,TRBD1,few,TRBJ1-1,TGTGCCAGCAGCCGCCAAACTCCCGGGACAGGGGACACTGAAGCTTTCTTT,CASSRQTPGTGDTEAFF
TRBV2,.,medium-sized,TRBJ1-1,TGTGCCAGTGGGGGAGGGGTTACTGAAGCTTTCTTT,CASGGGVTEAFF
TRBV2,.,.,TRBJ2-7,TGTGCCAGCGCGCGGAACTACGAGCAGTACTTC,CASARNYEQYF
TRBV2,TRBD2,few,TRBJ2-2,TGTGCCAGCAGTTGGACTAGCGGGGGGGCAGGGACCGGGGAGCTGTTTTTT,CASSWTSGGAGTGELFF
TRBV12-2,.,.,TRBJ1-2,TGTGCAAGTCGCTCCCATGCGGCAGACAACTATGGCTACACCTTC,CASRSHAADNYGYTF
TRBV5-4,TRBD2,.,TRBJ2-7,TGTGCCAGCAGCTCGTTCGGGACTAGCGGGGGGGAATATGAACGCGAGCAGTACTTC,CASSSFGTSGGEYEREQYF
TRBV5-4,TRBD2,few,TRBJ2-7,TGTGCCAGCAGCTTGGGTTTAGGACTAGCGGGGGAGCACTACGAGCAGTACTTC,CASSLGLGLAGEHYEQYF
TRBV5-6,.,few,TRBJ1-2,TGTGCCAGCACCCAACAGGGCCGCTATGGCTACACCTTC,CASTQQGRYGYTF
TRBV7-2,.,.,TRBJ2-7,TGTGCCAGCAGCTTAGTTAATCCCTACGAGCAGTACTTC,CASSLVNPYEQYF
TRBV7-2,TRBD2,.,TRBJ2-5,TGTGCCAGCAGCTTGACTAGCGGGAGTGAGACCCAGTACTTC,CASSLTSGSETQYF
TRBV29-1,.,.,TRBJ1-2,TGCAGCGTTGACCAGTACGTCGATGGCTACACCTTC,CSVDQYVDGYTF
TRBV7-3,.,once,TRBJ2-1,TGTGCCAGCAGCTTAACCGGGAGAGGGTCCTACAATGAGCAGTTCTTC,CASSLTGRGSYNEQFF
TRBV6-5,TRBD2,.,TRBJ2-3,TGTGCCAGCAGACTTAGCGGGGGGGCACCCAATACGCAGTATTTT,CASRLSGGAPNTQYF
TRBV30,.,.,TRBJ1-4,TGTGCCTGGAGCCCGGGGGGTGGGGTTTTT,CAWSPGGGVF
TRBV9,TRBD1,.,TRBJ1-3,TGTGCCAGCAGGGAAGGGACAGGACCTGGAAACACCATATATTTT,CASREGTGPGNTIYF
TRBV7-9,.,.,TRBJ2-3,TGTGCCAGCAGCTTAGGACAGGCCCTCACAGATACGCAGTATTTT,CASSLGQALTDTQYF
TRBV10-3,TRBD1,few,TRBJ1-5,TGTGCCATCAGGGACAGGGTGGGGCAGCCCCAGCATTTT,CAIRDRVGQPQHF
TRBV29-1,TRBD1,.,TRBJ1-1,TGCAGCGCCCGGGACAGGGGAACGCTTGAAGCTTTCTTT,CSARDRGTLEAFF
TRBV18,.,.,TRBJ2-5,TGTGCCAGCTCACGGGAGAGGCAAGAGACCCAGTACTTC,CASSRERQETQYF
TRBV5-5,TRBD1,.,TRBJ1-6,TGTGCCAGCAGCTTGGGGGGACAGTCACCCCTCCACTTT,CASSLGGQSPLHF
TRBV23-1,TRBD1,.,TRBJ2-7,TGCGCCAGCAGTCAACTGGACAGGGGGCACGAGCAGTACTTC,CASSQLDRGHEQYF
TRBV18,.,.,TRBJ2-2,TGTGCCAGCTCACGCCTCAGGGCCTTGGACACCGGGGAGCTGTTTTTT,CASSRLRALDTGELFF
TRBV28,.,.,TRBJ1-4,TGTGCCAGCAGTGACTACGGGAGGGTAGGGGAAAAACTGTTTTTT,CASSDYGRVGEKLFF
TRBV7-3,.,few,TRBJ1-2,TGTGCCAGCAGCTTATCAAGGGGGGGGGTCGACACCTTC,CASSLSRGGVDTF